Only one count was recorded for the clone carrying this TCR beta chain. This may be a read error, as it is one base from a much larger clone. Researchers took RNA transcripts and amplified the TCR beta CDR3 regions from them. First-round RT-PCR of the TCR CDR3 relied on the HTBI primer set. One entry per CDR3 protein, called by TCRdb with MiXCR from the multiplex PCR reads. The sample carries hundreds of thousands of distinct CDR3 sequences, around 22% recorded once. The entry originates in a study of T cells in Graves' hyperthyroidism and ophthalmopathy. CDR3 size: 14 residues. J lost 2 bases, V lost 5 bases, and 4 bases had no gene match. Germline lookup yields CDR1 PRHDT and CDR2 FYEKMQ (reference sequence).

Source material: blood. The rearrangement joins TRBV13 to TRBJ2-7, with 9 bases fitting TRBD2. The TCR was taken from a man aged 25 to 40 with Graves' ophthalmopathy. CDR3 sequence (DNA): TGTGCCAGCAGCCCCGCTAGCGGGACCTACGAGCAGTACTTC. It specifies CASSPASGTYEQYF.